One and the same sample provided the 18 T cell receptor beta chains below, sequenced in a study of T-cell reconstitution after alpha-beta-depleted transplantation in children. For TCRbeta, the library was prepared with unique molecular identifiers. TCRdb analysed the PCR reads with MiXCR anew, one entry per CDR3 protein. The profile shows approximately 200,000 distinct CDR3 sequences, 6.3% of them singletons. The sample consisted of PBMCs, taken before TCRalphabeta/CD19-depleted stem cell transplant. The source of these receptors is a girl less than two years old with combined immunodeficiency, due to receive a stem cell transplant.

This clonotype was detected ten times or more. The chain combines TRBV20-1 with TRBJ2-7, with D perhaps being TRBD1 or TRBD2 (5 bases each). The CDR3 consists of 14 residues. Per germline, CDR1 DFQATT and CDR2 SNEGSKA (reference sequence). Trimming shortened V by 4 bases and J by 0 bases, and 13 bases separated the two germline ends. The CDR3 is CSAMQDGTSYEQYF. The CDR3 bases are TGCAGTGCTATGCAGGACGGGACCTCCTACGAGCAGTACTTC.

This clonotype has a count of ten or more. The rearrangement links TRBV6-2 or TRBV6-3 to TRBJ1-5; D call uncertain. Trimming stripped 8 bases from V and 6 bases from J, with 20 bases between. This CDR3 has 15 amino acids. Germline V CDR1 and CDR2: MNHEY, SVGEGT. CDR3 nucleotide sequence: TGTGCCAGCGCTCAACAAAGACGGGTCGGTCAGCCCCAGCATTTT. It is translated as CASAQQRRVGQPQHF.

As to this clonotype: A read error is possible here, since a much larger clone lies one base away. This rearrangement joins TRBV20-1 to TRBJ2-7, with D unresolved. There are 10 residues in the CDR3. Germline loops: CDR1 DFQATT, CDR2 SNEGSKA (reference sequence). CDR3 amino acids: CSARQNEEYF. As DNA, the CDR3 is TGCAGTGCTAGACAGAACGAGGAGTACTTC.

J is TRBJ2-2 and V is TRBV24-1; D may be TRBD1 (6 bases). This CDR3 is built from 17 residues. Trimming took off 9 bases at V and 5 bases at J, with 24 bases between the two ends. The germline gives CDR1 KGHDR, CDR2 SFDVKD. CDR3 amino acids: CATPLARGILLTGELFF. Here the CDR3 DNA reads TGTGCCACCCCTTTAGCCAGGGGTATTTTGTTGACCGGGGAGCTGTTTTTT.

This chain links TRBV4-2 with TRBJ2-6, with D perhaps matching TRBD1 (5 bases). The CDR3 consists of 19 residues. Germline values: CDR1 LGHNA, CDR2 YNFKEQ. V dropped 1 base and J dropped 2 bases, with 18 bases sitting between them. CDR3 amino acids: CASSQVMGPYETGANVLTF. The CDR3 nucleotides read TGTGCCAGCAGCCAAGTTATGGGGCCTTATGAGACTGGGGCCAACGTCCTGACTTTC.

This clonotype appeared many times. The chain recombines TRBV28 with TRBJ1-1; possible D gene TRBD1, 5 bases. This CDR3 contains 13 residues. Trimming pared 6 bases from V and 0 bases from J, leaving 8 bases between. The germline V gene has CDR1 MDHEN and CDR2 SYDVKM. The CDR3 DNA sequence: TGTGCCAGCAGACGACAGCTGAACACTGAAGCTTTCTTT. Amino acid sequence: CASRRQLNTEAFF.

There are many counts of this clonotype. The rearrangement links TRBV29-1 to TRBJ2-7; D is undetermined. Deletions cut 0 bases from V and 2 bases from J, with 2 bases between. The germline V gene has CDR1 SQVTM and CDR2 ANQGSEA. This CDR3 is built from 11 residues. The CDR3 here is CSVEDAYEQYF. The CDR3 bases are TGCAGCGTTGAAGACGCCTACGAGCAGTACTTC.

This clonotype was seen many times. The V gene is TRBV28, the J gene TRBJ2-3, with TRBD2 matching 10 bases. Germline CDR1 MDHEN, CDR2 SYDVKM. Trimming at V came to 6 bases and at J to 7 bases, leaving 13 bases not matched to a gene. There are 16 residues in the CDR3. Here the CDR3 reads CASRVQLAGTRHTQYF. CDR3 DNA sequence: TGTGCCAGCAGGGTTCAACTAGCGGGAACTCGTCATACGCAGTATTTT.

This clonotype has at least ten counts. The CDR3 region has the DNA TGTGCCAGCAGTTACTCGGGGGGCACCTACGAGCAGTACTTC. Amino acid sequence: CASSYSGGTYEQYF. The chain combines TRBV6-5 with TRBJ2-7; perhaps D is TRBD1 or TRBD2 (6 bases each). V shed 0 bases and J shed 2 bases, with 8 bases lying between them. The CDR3 is 14 amino acids. Germline CDR1 MNHEY, CDR2 SVGAGI.

This clonotype was observed many times. The chain combines TRBV6-2 or TRBV6-3 with TRBJ2-1; D gene unclear. The CDR3 covers 15 residues. Germline V CDR1 and CDR2: MNHEY, SVGEGT. V dropped 2 bases and J dropped 0 bases, with 8 bases sitting between them. CDR3 amino acids: CASSYPPRSYNEQFF. The CDR3 DNA is TGTGCCAGCAGTTACCCTCCGCGCTCCTACAATGAGCAGTTCTTC.

In the case of this clonotype: Since a much larger clone is just one base distant, this may be a read error. The CDR3 DNA reads TGCAGTGCTAGAGTGGTAGCGACCTACGAGCAGTACGTC. Its translation: CSARVVATYEQYV. This chain joins TRBV20-1 and TRBJ2-7, with D possibly being TRBD2 (5 bases). V was cut by 1 base and J by 2 bases, with 9 bases left in between. The CDR3 is 13 residues long. Germline assignment: CDR1 DFQATT and CDR2 SNEGSKA (reference sequence).

The chain carries TRBV6-6 and TRBJ2-5; 7 nucleotides agree with TRBD2. Trimming took 11 bases from V and 3 from J; bases not matched to a gene: 6. From germline, CDR1 is MNHNY and CDR2 SVGAGI (reference sequence). The CDR3 is made up of 12 amino acids. The CDR3 nucleotides read TGTGCCGGCTCGGCGGGAGAAGAGACCCAGTACTTC. This codes for CAGSAGEETQYF.

This clonotype was found a few times. The V call is TRBV18, the J call TRBJ1-5; D ambiguous. Germline V gene lookup returns CDR1 KGHSH and CDR2 LQKENI. V lost 1 base and J 1 base, leaving 11 bases between the germline ends. The CDR3 length is 16 residues. The CDR3 DNA is TGTGCCAGCTCACCACGACGTGAGGGAAGCAATCAGCCCCAGCATTTT. Its protein product is CASSPRREGSNQPQHF.

This clonotype has at least ten counts. The rearrangement uses TRBV20-1 and TRBJ2-1; possibly TRBD2 for D (5 bases). CDR3 length: 15 amino acids. Trimming cost V 0 bases and J 0 bases, with 9 bases left between them. Germline lookup yields CDR1 DFQATT and CDR2 SNEGSKA (reference sequence). The CDR3 region has the DNA TGCAGTGCTAGAGAGGAGGCTAGCTCCTACAATGAGCAGTTCTTC. This codes for CSAREEASSYNEQFF.

This clonotype was counted at least ten times. V and J are TRBV29-1 and TRBJ2-5; 8 bases map to TRBD2. V shed 1 base, J shed 5 bases, and the junction held 9 bases outside the gene matches. The germline gives CDR1 SQVTM, CDR2 ANQGSEA. The CDR3 spans 15 residues. The CDR3 sequence: CSVEGGTSGGETQYF. The CDR3 DNA is TGCAGCGTTGAAGGCGGTACTAGCGGCGGTGAGACCCAGTACTTC. Full variable domain (outside the CDR3, taken from reference TRBV29-1 and TRBJ2-5): SAVISQKPSRDICQRGTSLTIQCQVDSQVTMMFWYRQQPGQSLTLIATANQGSEATYESGFVIDKFPISRPNLTFSTLTVSNMSPEDSSIYLCSVEGGTSGGETQYFGPGTRLLVL.

CDR3 nucleotide sequence: TGTGCCAGCAGCCTCGGACTCGGCGAAAAGTTCTTC. This sequence encodes CASSLGLGEKFF. The chain links TRBV5-4 to TRBJ2-1; D may be TRBD2 (5 bases). The CDR3 contains 12 residues. The germline V and J ends were trimmed by 4 bases and 14 bases, with 16 bases remaining between them. Germline loops: CDR1 SGHNT, CDR2 YYREEE (reference sequence).

This clonotype was found many times. The chain links TRBV12-3 or TRBV12-4 to TRBJ2-3; 9 nucleotides match TRBD2. This CDR3 spans 21 amino acids. Unmatched junction bases numbered 19, after V lost 2 bases and J lost 1 base. CDR3 nucleotides: TGTGCCAGCAGTTTAAGTAGTGCTAGCGGGATAACCGCCATGGGCACAGATACGCAGTATTTT. Its protein product is CASSLSSASGITAMGTDTQYF.

This clonotype has a count of ten or more. The chain combines TRBV20-1 with TRBJ1-5; 7 bases are a match to TRBD1. The CDR3 is 13 residues long. After removal of 8 bases from V and 5 bases from J, the junction contained 9 bases not matched to a gene. CDR1 DFQATT and CDR2 SNEGSKA come from the germline V gene (reference sequence). CDR3 residues: CSSRLDRDQPQHF. In DNA, the CDR3 is TGCAGTTCCAGACTAGACAGGGATCAGCCCCAGCATTTT.